This TCR beta chain was captured by sequencing in a study of shared clonotypes between healthy human individuals. The protocol was immunoSEQ multiplex PCR, while the TCRdb copy is restricted to in-frame clones and leaves out a portion. This table holds around 2.5 million clones, 80% to 95% found once. Germline V gene data show CDR1 as SGHTA and CDR2 as FQGNSA. The CDR3 runs to 17 residues. V lost 5 bases and J lost 4, with 18 bases in between. The source is a man in his late teens or twenties in good health. Some clones in this sample may be carry-over from other donors' samples. The chain combines TRBV7-2 with TRBJ1-6; D not certain. The sample taken for sequencing was naive CD4+ T cells from PBMCs. This sample's subset: CD45RA+ positively selected. CDR3 sequence reads: CASSPTGLLGYNSPLHF. For the CDR3, the DNA is TGTGCCAGCAGCCCGACTGGACTTTTGGGTTATAATTCACCCCTCCACTTT.